This TCR beta chain was retrieved from a study of blood T cell repertoires in COVID-19. Background on the study: The United States, Italy and Spain supplied acute and convalescent COVID-19 samples.

The participants were between roughly 18 and 89 years old and came from about two dozen US areas. Assignments of participants to cohorts depended upon their own reported clinical history. Authors' analysis steps: Reference gene primer amplification in the assay estimated nucleated cell counts. Produced via immunoSEQ multiplex PCR; TCRdb's table is partial and in-frame only. V and J calls plus clone size are reproduced from that table; the DNA served to infer D and trimming. The sample lists under 300,000 clones, 88% occurring once. The sample was PBMCs or T cells enriched from blood (not recorded which). The TCR was taken from a woman aged 40 to 50 with acute COVID-19.

CDR3 sequence: CASSLMQGYIQYF. CDR3 nucleotides: TGTGCCAGCAGCTTGATGCAGGGGTACATTCAGTACTTC. The chain carries TRBV13 and TRBJ2-4; tentatively, D is TRBD1 (6 bases). V lost 3 bases and J lost 8, with 11 bases in between. CDR1 PRHDT and CDR2 FYEKMQ come from the germline V gene (reference sequence). This CDR3 comprises 13 residues.